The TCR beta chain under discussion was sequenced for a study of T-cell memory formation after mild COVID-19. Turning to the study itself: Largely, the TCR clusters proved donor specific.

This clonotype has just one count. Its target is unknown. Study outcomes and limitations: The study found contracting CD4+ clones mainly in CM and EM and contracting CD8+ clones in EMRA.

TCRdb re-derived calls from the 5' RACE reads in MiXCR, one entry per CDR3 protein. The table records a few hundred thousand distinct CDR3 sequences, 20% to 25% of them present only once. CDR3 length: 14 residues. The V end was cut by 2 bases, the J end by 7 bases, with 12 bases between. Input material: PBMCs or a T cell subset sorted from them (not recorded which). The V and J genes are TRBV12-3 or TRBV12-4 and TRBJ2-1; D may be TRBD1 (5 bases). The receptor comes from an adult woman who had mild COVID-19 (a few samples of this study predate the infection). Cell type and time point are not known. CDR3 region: CASSLWGPGNEQFF. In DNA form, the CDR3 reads TGTGCCAGCAGTTTATGGGGCCCCGGGAATGAGCAGTTCTTC.